This note documents a single TCR beta chain sequence. Its antigen is still unknown. The data belong to a study of cytomegalovirus exposure and HLA in healthy donors. General observations from the study: Using the classifier, cytomegalovirus status was reportedly diagnosed with high specificity and sensitivity. The tendency of first-cohort TCR clusters to co-occur in the 130 or so validation repertoires was identified by a subsequent analysis. Cytomegalovirus-associated status was assigned to 150 or so TCR beta chains.

Clones were read by immunoSEQ multiplex PCR, and TCRdb kept only the in-frame ones, dropping some. The table records 150,000 to 200,000 clones, roughly nine tenths of them present only once. These donors were members of the roughly 130-subject validation cohort, a group separate from the approximately 700-subject first cohort. This TCR came from a man under 40 in good health and CMV-seropositive. Sequencing was performed on PBMCs.

The CDR3 loop reads CASSPFDLAGSTYEQYF. The CDR3 DNA is TGTGCCAGCAGCCCTTTTGACCTCGCAGGGAGTACCTACGAGCAGTACTTC. The V call is TRBV7-3, the J call TRBJ2-7; perhaps D is TRBD1 or TRBD2 (5 bases each). The CDR3 runs 17 residues. Germline CDR1 is SGHTA and CDR2 is FQGTGA. Trimming took off 5 bases at V and 2 bases at J, with 22 bases between the two ends.